This TCR beta chain was recorded in a study of T cell responses to AZD1222 COVID-19 vaccine. Points from the study as a whole: Elevations in Spike-specific TCR breadth and depth followed administration of two AZD1222 doses. Reportedly, nearly half of unique spike TCRs recognized epitopes outside B.1.351/B.1.1.7 mutations. CD4 TCRs covered the whole spike, strongest at regions 160-218 and 743-854.

As concerns this clone: Its antigen remains unidentified.

Only in-frame clones appear in the TCRdb table, and some are missing; sequencing was by immunoSEQ multiplex PCR. The table has over 100,000 clones, around 84% seen once. The sample here was peripheral blood, taken on day 0 of AZD1222 vaccination. The clonotype was recovered from an adult in good health.

CDR3 residues: CASSGGQGYSYEQYF. Written as DNA, the CDR3 is TGTGCCAGCTCCGGCGGACAGGGGTACTCCTACGAGCAGTACTTC. V is TRBV18 and J is TRBJ2-7; the match to TRBD1 covers 9 bases. Per the germline V gene, CDR1 is KGHSH and CDR2 is LQKENI. This CDR3 contains 15 residues. The V and J ends lost 6 bases and 0 bases, in that order; junction bases with no gene match: 6.